The 13 T cell receptor beta chains presented below share a single source sample, sequenced in a study of beta chain features in type 1 diabetes (dated by TCRdb to 2016 to 2018). The library was prepared using the immunoSEQ multiplex PCR assay. The entire isolated RNA was reverse transcribed using the High Capacity cDNA Reverse Transcription Kit, and thus expressed TCRB transcripts were sequenced. TCRdb's version of the immuneACCESS table is confined to in-frame rearrangements and falls short of the full clone set. An unresolved V gene accounts for under half of the shortfall where checked; the remainder is of unknown origin. The sample profile shows roughly 400,000 clones; more than 13% of them were found once. The ten biggest clones cover about 0.018% of the sample. Sequencing was carried out using naive CD4+ T cells from blood. In light of the paper, this sample's cell subset or site label describes: true naive CD4+ T cells. Receptors were obtained from a young woman in good health.

The sample holds a few counts of this clone. This sequence joins TRBV5-4 and TRBJ2-1; weak D call: TRBD1 (6 bases). From germline, CDR1 is SGHNT and CDR2 YYREEE (reference sequence). The CDR3 is 15 residues long. Trimming left V 0 bases short and J 4 bases short, with 11 bases between. The CDR3 nucleotides read TGTGCCAGCAGCTTGGGGCAGGGGTCGTACAATGAGCAGTTCTTC. Its protein is CASSLGQGSYNEQFF.

The rearrangement joins TRBV7-8 to TRBJ2-1; 15 bases align to TRBD2. The CDR3 totals 16 residues. V gave up 1 base and J gave up 10 bases; unmatched junction bases: 5. The germline V gene encodes CDR1 SGHVS and CDR2 FQNEAQ. The CDR3 coding sequence is TGTGCCAGCAGCTTAGGGACTAGCGGGAGGGTGGGGGAGCAGTTCTTC. This sequence encodes CASSLGTSGRVGEQFF.

This clone came up a few times. The V call is TRBV30, the J call TRBJ2-7; 13 bases align to TRBD2. V was clipped by 0 bases and J by 6 bases; unmatched bases: 5. The V gene's germline CDR1 is GTSNPN and CDR2 SVGIG (reference sequence). This CDR3 spans 15 amino acids. The CDR3 spells CAWSVGTSGIGEQYF. Written as DNA, the CDR3 is TGTGCCTGGAGTGTGGGGACTAGCGGGATCGGCGAGCAGTACTTC. The variable domain in full, completed from reference TRBV30 and TRBJ2-7, reads SQTIHQWPATLVQPVGSPLSLECTVEGTSNPNLYWYRQAAGRGLQLLFYSVGIGQISSEVPQNLSASRPQDRQFILSSKKLLLSDSGFYLCAWSVGTSGIGEQYFGPGTRLTVT.

J is TRBJ2-6 and V is TRBV19, with 7 bases aligning to TRBD1. CDR1 is LNHDA and CDR2 is SQIVND in the germline V gene (reference sequence). The CDR3 has 15 residues. V shed 9 bases and J 0 bases; nucleotides not matched to a gene: 5. This CDR3 reads CASRDSHSGANVLTF. Written as DNA, the CDR3 is TGTGCCAGCAGGGACAGCCACTCTGGGGCCAACGTCCTGACTTTC. The full variable domain, rest sourced from reference TRBV19 and TRBJ2-6, is DGGITQSPKYLFRKEGQNVTLSCEQNLNHDAMYWYRQDPGQGLRLIYYSQIVNDFQKGDIAEGYSVSREKKESFPLTVTSAQKNPTAFYLCASRDSHSGANVLTFGAGSRLTVL.

Only a few counts were recorded for this clone. The chain links TRBV30 to TRBJ2-1; D may be TRBD1 (6 bases). CDR1 is GTSNPN and CDR2 is SVGIG in the germline V gene (reference sequence). This CDR3 is built from 15 residues. V was shortened by 4 bases and J by 9 bases, with 22 bases between the two germline ends. The CDR3 region has the DNA TGTGCCTGGAATCCCTTGGACAGAGGAAGGGGTGAGCAGTTCTTC. Amino acids: CAWNPLDRGRGEQFF.

This clone has just a few counts. This chain uses TRBV5-4 with TRBJ2-7; 9 nucleotides line up with TRBD2. Looked up from germline, CDR1 is SGHNT and CDR2 is YYREEE (reference sequence). The CDR3 extends over 15 amino acids. The junction had 10 bases not matched to a gene; V was cut back by 4 bases and J by 5 bases. CDR3 nucleotides: TGTGCCAGCAGCATTGGGACTAGCACTGGAAACGAGCAGTACTTC. This codes for CASSIGTSTGNEQYF.

This clone showed up just a few times. This chain uses TRBV2 with TRBJ2-2; TRBD1 is a possible D gene (6 bases). V was shortened by 8 bases and J by 3 bases, with 16 bases between the two germline ends. CDR3 length: 15 residues. Per the germline V gene, CDR1 is SNHLY and CDR2 is FYNNEI. DNA for the CDR3: TGTGCCAGCCACAGGGCTCAGGCGTACACCGGGGAGCTGTTTTTT. Its translation: CASHRAQAYTGELFF.

The gene calls are TRBV2 and TRBJ1-2; 8 nucleotides agree with TRBD1. The junction had 7 bases not matched to a gene; V was cut back by 5 bases and J by 8 bases. The CDR3 extends over 13 amino acids. Germline assignment: CDR1 SNHLY and CDR2 FYNNEI. CDR3 protein: CASSRDRGEGYTF. In DNA, the CDR3 is TGTGCCAGCAGTCGCGACAGGGGAGAGGGCTACACCTTC.

This rearrangement joins TRBV5-1 to TRBJ2-1; tentative D call: TRBD2 (5 bases). V lost 1 base, J lost 8 bases, and 19 bases lay in between. Germline V gene data show CDR1 as SGHRS and CDR2 as YFSETQ. The CDR3 has 16 amino acids. CDR3 amino acids: CASSLKSARISDEQFF. The DNA of the CDR3 is TGCGCCAGCAGCTTGAAGTCAGCCCGAATTAGCGATGAGCAGTTCTTC. The whole variable domain, filled in from reference TRBV5-1 and TRBJ2-1, reads KAGVTQTPRYLIKTRGQQVTLSCSPISGHRSVSWYQQTPGQGLQFLFEYFSETQRNKGNFPGRFSGRQFSNSRSEMNVSTLELGDSALYLCASSLKSARISDEQFFGPGTRLTVL.

This clone was observed a few times. This chain uses TRBV4-2 with TRBJ2-7, with unresolved D. Germline lookup yields CDR1 LGHNA and CDR2 YNFKEQ. CDR3 length equals 16 residues. With 0 bases removed from V and 0 bases from J, the gap between germline ends came to 12 bases. The CDR3 is CASSQDLLGISYEQYF. CDR3 coding DNA: TGTGCCAGCAGCCAAGATCTGCTCGGTATCTCCTACGAGCAGTACTTC.

This clone showed up just a few times. This chain joins TRBV9 and TRBJ2-7; 12 positions agree with TRBD2. Germline trimming cut 4 bases from V and 1 base from J; bases unmatched to any gene: 9. The CDR3 is made up of 17 amino acids. The germline V gene encodes CDR1 SGDLS and CDR2 YYNGEE. DNA for the CDR3: TGTGCCAGCAGCTCCTCGACTAGCGGGAGTAGGTCCTACGAGCAGTACTTC. Amino acids: CASSSSTSGSRSYEQYF.

This clone was seen a handful of times. V and J are TRBV30 and TRBJ1-2; a possible D gene is TRBD1 (6 bases). The CDR3 consists of 15 residues. Between the trimmed V and J ends, which lost 0 bases and 4 bases, there was a span of 15 bases. Germline values: CDR1 GTSNPN, CDR2 SVGIG (reference sequence). The CDR3 protein is CAWSVKGQSIYGYTF. The CDR3 region has the DNA TGTGCCTGGAGTGTAAAAGGACAGTCTATCTATGGCTACACCTTC.

The chain has TRBV7-2 and TRBJ2-5; 8 bases match TRBD2. Trimming took 3 bases from V and 1 from J; bases not matched to a gene: 1. CDR1 and CDR2 from the germline V gene are SGHTA and FQGNSA. The CDR3 has 14 amino acids. This chain's CDR3 is CASSFSGVQETQYF. The CDR3 DNA is TGTGCCAGCAGCTTTAGCGGGGTCCAAGAGACCCAGTACTTC.